This entry concerns a single T cell receptor (beta chain). Its antigen specificity is not known. Nothing much larger sits one base from this clone, and base qualities are not available. The data derive from a study of T cell responses to AZD1222 COVID-19 vaccine listed by TCRdb under 2021. Concerning the study at large: TCR sequencing covered roughly 230 trial participants: 200 to 220 given two doses of AZD1222 and 26 given two doses of MenACWY control vaccine. Trial participants were enrolled by age into 18-55, 56-69 and 70-plus year subgroups, with roughly 150, 30 and 60 TCR-sequenced participants respectively.

Points the paper makes about the study in general: The 56-69-year group was small, and its depth increase did not reach significance, likely because of low power. Participants were mostly white British, with more females than males. The authors suggested clonal diversity may have been underestimated. The vaccine-associated CD4 TCRs covered the entire spike protein, and the dominant responses fell in regions 160-218 and 743-854. After two AZD1222 doses, both the breadth and the depth of spike-specific TCRs were significantly higher than at day 0 and than in MenACWY recipients. Conclusions about previously exposed vaccinees are limited, since just five to seven AZD1222 recipients were seropositive for SARS-CoV-2 at baseline. Nearly half of unique spike-specific TCRs reportedly recognized epitopes outside regions mutated in the B.1.351 and B.1.1.7 variants. Because no day 14 peak-response samples were available, the repertoires could be characterized only after the peak T cell response.

V gives up 5 bases and J gives up 5 bases, and the segment between their germline ends measures 10 bases. The CDR3 has 12 amino acids, counting the end cysteine and phenylalanine. Just the 36-base CDR3 DNA is kept, in frame starting at base 1. The germline V gene specifies MNHEY as CDR1 and SVGEGT as CDR2. The time point label here, explained by the study, means: baseline before first vaccination. Explained via the paper, the treatment or condition label denotes: meningococcal conjugate vaccine given as trial control. The vaccinee samples were drawn from two UK trials, COV001 and COV002, one of which was a single-blind randomized controlled phase 2/3 trial testing AZD1222 (ChAdOx1 nCoV-19) in healthy adults. For TCRbeta chain sequencing, PBMC samples from trial participants were taken at day 0 and at day 28 after the second dose. The CDR3 regions of human TCRbeta chains were subjected to immunosequencing. On the authors' methods: Repertoire TCRs were matched against a reference library of SARS-CoV-2-specific TCRs generated with the MIRA antigen-specificity platform. Breadth meant the fraction of unique TCRs that were SARS-CoV-2-associated, whereas depth meant the fraction of total T cells that were SARS-CoV-2-associated. Using the MIRA data, every spike-specific TCR was mapped to the spike region that the TCR reacted to and assigned to either a CD4 or a CD8 class. Log10-transformed breadth and depth values were compared by one-way ANOVA with Sidak's multiple comparisons tests. TCRdb took this table from immuneACCESS and kept in-frame rearrangements with V and J called. Such tables lack part of the clones; where checked against another copy, unresolved V genes explain under half of the gap, and the rest is unexplained. The D gene and trimming were derived from the DNA, and the V and J assignments and clone size from that table. Here the sample has 85,000 to 90,000 clones; about 86% occur a single time. Clones ranked in the top ten supply 9% to 12% of the sample.

The source of this sequence is an adult in good health. Sequencing was performed on peripheral blood, taken on day 0 of MenACWY control vaccination. The chain was built from TRBV6-2 or TRBV6-3 and TRBJ2-7; 6 matching bases give a weak D call of TRBD1. The CDR3 is CASSPQGHEQYF. Read as DNA, the sequence is TGTGCCAGCAGTCCACAGGGCCACGAGCAGTACTTC.